This note documents a single T cell receptor beta chain sequence. What it binds is unknown. This sample is part of a study of CXCR3-negative and CXCR3-positive naive CD8 T cells. As for the study in general: A total of about 140 million TRB reads was generated, with about 1.5 +/- 0.3 million per library. Whole-study findings and limits: Comparably high diversity marked both naive subsets, whereas memory CD8+ cells had much lower diversity.

The CDR3 length is 16 residues. Libraries of TRB cDNA were made by 5' RACE and carried UMIs. TCRdb reprocessed the 5' RACE reads and stores each CDR3 protein as one record, lacking DNA. Its listing shows 70,000 to 95,000 distinct CDR3 sequences. Sequenced material: naive CXCR3- CD8+ T cells from blood. As for subset: CD45RO-CCR7+CD27+CD95- naive CD8+ T cells lacking CXCR3 (TNR3-). This rearrangement joins TRBV12-3 or TRBV12-4 to TRBJ2-1; TCRdb outputs TRBD2, but without DNA this stays unchecked. The receptor's source is a human donor in good health. Some clones in this sample may be carry-over from other donors' samples. CDR3: CASTSIVGGPYNEQFF.